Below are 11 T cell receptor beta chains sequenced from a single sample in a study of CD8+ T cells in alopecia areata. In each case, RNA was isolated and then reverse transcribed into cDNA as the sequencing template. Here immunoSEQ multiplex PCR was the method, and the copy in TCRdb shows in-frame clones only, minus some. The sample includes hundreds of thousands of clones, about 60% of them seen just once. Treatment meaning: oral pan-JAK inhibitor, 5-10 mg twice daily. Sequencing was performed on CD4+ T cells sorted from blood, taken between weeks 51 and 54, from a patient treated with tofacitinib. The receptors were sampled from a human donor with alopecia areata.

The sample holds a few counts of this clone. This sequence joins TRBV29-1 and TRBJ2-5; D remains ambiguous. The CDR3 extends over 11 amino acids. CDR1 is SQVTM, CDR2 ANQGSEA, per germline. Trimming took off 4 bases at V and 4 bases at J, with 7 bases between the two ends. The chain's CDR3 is CSVVGVETQYF. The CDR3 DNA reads TGCAGCGTTGTTGGGGTAGAGACCCAGTACTTC.

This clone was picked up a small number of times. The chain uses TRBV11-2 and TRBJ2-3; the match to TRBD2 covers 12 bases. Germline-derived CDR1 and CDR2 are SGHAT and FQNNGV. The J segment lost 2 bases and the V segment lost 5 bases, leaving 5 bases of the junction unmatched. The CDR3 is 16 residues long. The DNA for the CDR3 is TGTGCCAGCAGCCCTCTAGCGGGGGGGCTCACAGATACGCAGTATTTT. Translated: CASSPLAGGLTDTQYF. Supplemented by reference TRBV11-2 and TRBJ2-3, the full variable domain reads EAGVAQSPRYKIIEKRQSVAFWCNPISGHATLYWYQQILGQGPKLLIQFQNNGVVDDSQLPKDRFSAERLKGVDSTLKIQPAKLEDSAVYLCASSPLAGGLTDTQYFGPGTRLTVL.

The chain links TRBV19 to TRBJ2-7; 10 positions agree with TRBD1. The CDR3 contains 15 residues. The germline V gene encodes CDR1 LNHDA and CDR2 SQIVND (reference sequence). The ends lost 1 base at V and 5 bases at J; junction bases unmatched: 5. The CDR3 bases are TGTGCCAGTAGTATAGTCGGGACAGGGGTCCACGAGCAGTACTTC. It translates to CASSIVGTGVHEQYF.

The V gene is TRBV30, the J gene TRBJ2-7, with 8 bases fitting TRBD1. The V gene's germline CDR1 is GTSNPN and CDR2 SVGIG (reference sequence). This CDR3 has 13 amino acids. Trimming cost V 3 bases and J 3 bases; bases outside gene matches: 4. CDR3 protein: CAWRGTGGYEQYF. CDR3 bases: TGTGCCTGGAGGGGGACAGGTGGCTACGAGCAGTACTTC. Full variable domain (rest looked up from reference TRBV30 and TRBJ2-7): SQTIHQWPATLVQPVGSPLSLECTVEGTSNPNLYWYRQAAGRGLQLLFYSVGIGQISSEVPQNLSASRPQDRQFILSSKKLLLSDSGFYLCAWRGTGGYEQYFGPGTRLTVT.

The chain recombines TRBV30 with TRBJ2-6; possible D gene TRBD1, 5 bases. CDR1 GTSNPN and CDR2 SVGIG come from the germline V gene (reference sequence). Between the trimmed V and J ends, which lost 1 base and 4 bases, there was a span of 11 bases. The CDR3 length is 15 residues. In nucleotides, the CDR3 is TGTGCCTGGAGTGGTCAGGGTTCCGGGGCCAACGTCCTGACTTTC. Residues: CAWSGQGSGANVLTF.

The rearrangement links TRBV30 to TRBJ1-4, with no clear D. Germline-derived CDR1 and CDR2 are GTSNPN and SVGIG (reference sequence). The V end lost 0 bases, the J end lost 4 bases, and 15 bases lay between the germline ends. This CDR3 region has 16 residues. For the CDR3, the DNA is TGTGCCTGGAGTGTGGCCGCGCTGTCCCTTAATGAAAAACTGTTTTTT. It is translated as CAWSVAALSLNEKLFF.

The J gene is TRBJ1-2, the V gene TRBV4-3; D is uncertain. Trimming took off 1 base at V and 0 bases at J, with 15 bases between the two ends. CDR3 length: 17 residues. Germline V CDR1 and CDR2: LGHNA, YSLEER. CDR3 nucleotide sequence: TGCGCCAGCAGCCAAGGAGCGATTTTTGAGACTAACTATGGCTACACCTTC. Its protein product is CASSQGAIFETNYGYTF.

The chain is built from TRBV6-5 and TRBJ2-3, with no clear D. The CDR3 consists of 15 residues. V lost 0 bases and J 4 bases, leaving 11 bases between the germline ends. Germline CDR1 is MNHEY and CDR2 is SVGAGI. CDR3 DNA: TGTGCCAGCAGTTACTCGAAAGTGAGGCCAGATACGCAGTATTTT. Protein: CASSYSKVRPDTQYF.

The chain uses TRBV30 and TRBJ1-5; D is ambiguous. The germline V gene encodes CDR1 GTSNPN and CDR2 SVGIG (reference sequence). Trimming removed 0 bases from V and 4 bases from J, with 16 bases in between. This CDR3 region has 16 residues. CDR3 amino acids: CAWSVPGILGNQPQHF. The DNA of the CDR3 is TGTGCCTGGAGTGTACCAGGAATTCTGGGGAATCAGCCCCAGCATTTT. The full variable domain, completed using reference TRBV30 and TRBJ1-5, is SQTIHQWPATLVQPVGSPLSLECTVEGTSNPNLYWYRQAAGRGLQLLFYSVGIGQISSEVPQNLSASRPQDRQFILSSKKLLLSDSGFYLCAWSVPGILGNQPQHFGDGTRLSIL.

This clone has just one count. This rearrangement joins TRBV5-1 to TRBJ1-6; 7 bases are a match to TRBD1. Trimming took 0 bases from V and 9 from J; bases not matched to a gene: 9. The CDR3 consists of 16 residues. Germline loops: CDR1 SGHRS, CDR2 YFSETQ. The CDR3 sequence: CASSLVPTTGASPLHF. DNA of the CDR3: TGCGCCAGCAGCTTGGTCCCCACAACAGGGGCTTCACCCCTCCACTTT.

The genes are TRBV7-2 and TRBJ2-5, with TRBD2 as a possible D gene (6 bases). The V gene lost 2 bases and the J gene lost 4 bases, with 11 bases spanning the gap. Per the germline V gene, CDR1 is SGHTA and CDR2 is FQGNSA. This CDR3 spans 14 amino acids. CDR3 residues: CASSLHGRGETQYF. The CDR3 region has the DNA TGTGCCAGCAGCTTACACGGGCGGGGAGAGACCCAGTACTTC.